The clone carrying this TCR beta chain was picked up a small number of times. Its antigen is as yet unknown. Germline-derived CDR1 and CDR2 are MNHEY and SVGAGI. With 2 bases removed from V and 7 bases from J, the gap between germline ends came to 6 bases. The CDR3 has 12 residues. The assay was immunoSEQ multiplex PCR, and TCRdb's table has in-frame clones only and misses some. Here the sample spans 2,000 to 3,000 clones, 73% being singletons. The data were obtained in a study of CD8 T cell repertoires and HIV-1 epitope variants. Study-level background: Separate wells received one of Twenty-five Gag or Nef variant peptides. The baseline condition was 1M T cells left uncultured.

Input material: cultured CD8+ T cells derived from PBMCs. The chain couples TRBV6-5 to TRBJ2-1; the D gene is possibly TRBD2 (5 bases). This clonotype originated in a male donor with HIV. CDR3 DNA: TGTGCCAGCAGTTACACGGGGAATGAGCAGTTCTTC. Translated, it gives CASSYTGNEQFF.